These 15 T cell receptor beta chains were all obtained from the same sample, sequenced in a study of T cells in Graves' hyperthyroidism and ophthalmopathy. TCR beta CDR3 regions were amplified from RNA. Initially, a first-round RT-PCR of the TCR CDR3 employed the HTBI primer set. TCRdb re-called the multiplex PCR reads with MiXCR, one entry per CDR3 protein. Of about 420,000 distinct CDR3 sequences in the sample, 15% to 18% were seen once. Specimen: blood. All receptors come from a woman in her late teens or twenties with Graves' hyperthyroidism.

The chain couples TRBV28 to TRBJ1-2, with TRBD1 matching 8 bases. CDR3 length: 14 residues. Germline CDR1 reads MDHEN; CDR2 reads SYDVKM. J gave up 8 bases and V 3 bases, and 8 bases lay outside the gene matches. CDR3 amino acids: CASSFGRGLGGYTF. The DNA for the CDR3 is TGTGCCAGCAGTTTTGGCAGGGGGCTCGGAGGCTACACCTTC.

The genes are TRBV19 and TRBJ1-1; D ambiguous. The V and J ends lost 1 base and 6 bases respectively, with 9 bases between them. Germline CDR1 reads LNHDA; CDR2 reads SQIVND (reference sequence). This CDR3 has 13 residues. CDR3 DNA sequence: TGTGCCAGTAGTATAGGCGCAGGTGCTGAAGCTTTCTTT. Protein sequence: CASSIGAGAEAFF.

This clonotype was seen a few times. The germline gene is not matched at one end of the junction; a read error may be the cause. The gene calls are TRBV27 and TRBJ2-7, with TRBD2 matching over 7 bases. Germline lookup yields CDR1 MNHEY and CDR2 SMNVEV (reference sequence). This CDR3 has 15 residues. CDR3 DNA sequence: TGTGCCAGCGGAGAGCGGGGCATCGGGTCCTACAAGCAGTACTTC. It codes for CASGERGIGSYKQYF.

The V gene is TRBV29-1, the J gene TRBJ2-3; no definite D call. Germline V gene lookup returns CDR1 SQVTM and CDR2 ANQGSEA. The V gene lost 3 bases and the J gene lost 1 base, with 5 bases spanning the gap. The CDR3 runs to 12 residues. CDR3 region: CSVEAGTDTQYF. In DNA form, the CDR3 reads TGCAGCGTTGAGGCAGGCACAGATACGCAGTATTTT.

V gene TRBV27 combines with J gene TRBJ1-4; D ambiguous. Trimming took 0 bases from V and 5 from J, leaving 13 bases between them. The CDR3 is made up of 16 amino acids. The germline gives CDR1 MNHEY, CDR2 SMNVEV (reference sequence). In DNA form, the CDR3 reads TGTGCCAGCAGTTTATCGGGCCAGCCGCTCAATGAAAAACTGTTTTTT. The encoded protein is CASSLSGQPLNEKLFF. Full variable domain (missing parts from reference TRBV27 and TRBJ1-4): EAQVTQNPRYLITVTGKKLTVTCSQNMNHEYMSWYRQDPGLGLRQIYYSMNVEVTDKGDVPEGYKVSRKEKRNFPLILESPSPNQTSLYFCASSLSGQPLNEKLFFGSGTQLSVL.

This clonotype occurred a few times. The V and J genes are TRBV9 and TRBJ1-2; tentatively, D is TRBD1 (6 bases). CDR1 is SGDLS, CDR2 YYNGEE, per germline. The CDR3 covers 12 residues. The V end lost 3 bases, the J end lost 8 bases, and 11 bases lay between the germline ends. CDR3 residues: CASSDRVGGYTF. CDR3 sequence (DNA): TGTGCCAGCAGCGACAGGGTTGGCGGCTACACCTTC.

This clonotype was detected only a few times. The CDR3 loop reads CATSRDWGQGGGYTF. The CDR3 region has the DNA TGTGCCACCAGCAGAGATTGGGGCCAGGGGGGCGGCTACACCTTC. The chain uses TRBV15 and TRBJ1-2; 7 bases map to TRBD1. V lost 0 bases, J lost 8 bases, and 9 bases stayed unmatched. CDR1 is LNHNV, CDR2 YYDKDF, per germline (reference sequence). The CDR3 totals 15 residues. The full variable domain, rest sourced from reference TRBV15 and TRBJ1-2, is DAMVIQNPRYQVTQFGKPVTLSCSQTLNHNVMYWYQQKSSQAPKLLFHYYDKDFNNEADTPDNFQSRRPNTSFCFLDIRSPGLGDTAMYLCATSRDWGQGGGYTFGSGTRLTVV.

Turning to this clonotype: A much larger clonotype is one base distant, so this may be a read error. The chain links TRBV28 to TRBJ2-1; 11 bases map to TRBD1. Per the germline V gene, CDR1 is MDHEN and CDR2 is SYDVKM. The J segment lost 5 bases and the V segment lost 4 bases, leaving 4 bases of the junction unmatched. The CDR3 loop spans 15 amino acids. The CDR3 region is CASSSGTGGDNEQFF. In DNA form, the CDR3 reads TGTGCCAGCAGTTCCGGGACAGGGGGGGACAATGAGCAGTTCTTC.

This clonotype has ten or more counts. The chain is built from TRBV28 and TRBJ2-7; TRBD1 matches at 8 bases. The CDR3 length is 16 residues. Germline assignment: CDR1 MDHEN and CDR2 SYDVKM. V lost 5 bases, J lost 2 bases, and 11 bases stayed unmatched. The CDR3 sequence: CASSITRDRLTYEQYF. Written as DNA, the CDR3 is TGTGCCAGCAGTATAACCCGGGACAGGTTAACCTACGAGCAGTACTTC.

V gene TRBV27 combines with J gene TRBJ2-7; TRBD1 matches at 7 bases. Germline trimming cut 3 bases from V and 0 bases from J; bases unmatched to any gene: 14. Germline loops: CDR1 MNHEY, CDR2 SMNVEV (reference sequence). The CDR3 extends over 18 amino acids. The CDR3 reads CASSLRQGGYLSSYEQYF. The CDR3 DNA reads as TGTGCCAGCAGTTTGAGACAAGGGGGCTACCTGAGCTCCTACGAGCAGTACTTC.

This clonotype was seen repeatedly, ten times or more. The rearrangement uses TRBV27 and TRBJ1-2; D is unclear. With 0 bases removed from V and 3 bases from J, the gap between germline ends came to 5 bases. Germline lookup yields CDR1 MNHEY and CDR2 SMNVEV (reference sequence). The CDR3 spans 13 residues. The CDR3 DNA is TGTGCCAGCAGTTTATCATGGGACTATGGCTACACCTTC. This encodes CASSLSWDYGYTF.

This rearrangement joins TRBV20-1 to TRBJ1-5, with TRBD1 matching 10 bases. The V segment lost 1 base and the J segment 1 base; nucleotides outside the gene matches: 13. The CDR3 contains 19 residues. Germline V gives CDR1 DFQATT, CDR2 SNEGSKA (reference sequence). The CDR3 loop is CSARALPGTGVLSNQPQHF. The CDR3 nucleotides read TGCAGTGCTAGAGCCTTACCCGGGACAGGGGTACTAAGCAATCAGCCCCAGCATTTT.

This clonotype has at least ten counts. The gene calls are TRBV2 and TRBJ2-1; D is unclear. The CDR3 has 12 residues. Germline assignment: CDR1 SNHLY and CDR2 FYNNEI. The ends were cut back, 8 bases at V and 8 bases at J, with 13 bases in the middle. The CDR3 region is CASERSLDEQFF. CDR3 sequence (DNA): TGTGCCAGCGAACGGAGTCTCGATGAGCAGTTCTTC.

This clonotype turned up a few times. V is TRBV7-8 and J is TRBJ1-3; a possible D gene is TRBD1 (6 bases). Trimming took 5 bases from V and 2 from J, leaving 13 bases between them. Germline assignment: CDR1 SGHVS and CDR2 FQNEAQ. The CDR3 loop spans 15 amino acids. CDR3 sequence (DNA): TGTGCCAGCAGCCGGAGGGGGGGCCCTGGAAACACCATATATTTT. It encodes CASSRRGGPGNTIYF.

The chain links TRBV5-6 to TRBJ1-4, with 8 bases fitting TRBD1. The ends lost 1 base at V and 8 bases at J; junction bases unmatched: 7. Germline V gene data show CDR1 as SGHDT and CDR2 as YYEEEE. The CDR3 runs 15 residues. DNA of the CDR3: TGTGCCAGCAGCTTGCCGGGACAGGAGGGCGAAAAACTGTTTTTT. It specifies CASSLPGQEGEKLFF. The full variable domain, completed using reference TRBV5-6 and TRBJ1-4, is DAGVTQSPTHLIKTRGQQVTLRCSPKSGHDTVSWYQQALGQGPQFIFQYYEEEERQRGNFPDRFSGHQFPNYSSELNVNALLLGDSALYLCASSLPGQEGEKLFFGSGTQLSVL.